This entry describes one T cell receptor beta chain. Its target is unknown. The germline V gene has CDR1 LNHNV and CDR2 YYDKDF (reference sequence). The CDR3 spans 18 residues. Trimming took off 1 base at V and 6 bases at J, with 21 bases between the two ends. This sample was taken from a study of T cell responses to AZD1222 COVID-19 vaccine. The wider study: Pooling covered second doses at about 4 or about 12 weeks. Findings and limits, study-wide: Variant regions that are unmutated are reportedly the target of nearly half of spike-specific TCRs. Regions 160-218 and 743-854 held dominance among vaccine-associated CD4 TCRs, which spanned spike. Only a handful of AZD1222 recipients tested seropositive at baseline.

Sequenced by immunoSEQ multiplex PCR; TCRdb stores in-frame clones only, minus some. The profile shows 150,000 to 200,000 clones, over 90% of them singletons. The clonotype originates from an adult in good health. J is TRBJ2-2 and V is TRBV15, with a tentative D call TRBD2 (6 bases). The source material was peripheral blood, sampled on day 0 of AZD1222 vaccination. The CDR3 DNA sequence: TGTGCCACCAGCAGAGGACACGGGGACGGGCGGGGATCCGGGGAGCTGTTTTTT. Translating it yields CATSRGHGDGRGSGELFF.